Listed here are 13 T cell receptor beta chains from one sample, sequenced in a study of CD8+ T cells in alopecia areata. Sequencing relied on a cDNA template that was reverse transcribed from extracted RNA. Clones were read by immunoSEQ multiplex PCR, and TCRdb kept only the in-frame ones, dropping some. The data hold around 150,000 clones, with 50% to 65% observed a single time. Source material: CD4+ T cells sorted from blood. The receptors stem from a human donor in good health.

This chain links TRBV7-2 with TRBJ1-5; D not certain. CDR1 is SGHTA and CDR2 is FQGNSA in the germline V gene. CDR3 length: 13 residues. The V end was cut by 5 bases, the J end by 3 bases, with 8 bases between. The CDR3 here is CASSVGYNQPQHF. The CDR3 nucleotides read TGTGCCAGCAGCGTAGGCTACAATCAGCCCCAGCATTTT.

The rearrangement joins TRBV7-9 to TRBJ2-1; TRBD2 matches 8 bases. Germline values: CDR1 SEHNR, CDR2 FQNEAQ (reference sequence). The CDR3 spans 16 residues. The V and J ends lost 6 bases and 5 bases, in that order; junction bases with no gene match: 12. The CDR3 DNA reads TGTGCCAGCAGGGGTCGGGAGGGGACTAGGAACAATGAGCAGTTCTTC. It encodes CASRGREGTRNNEQFF.

The chain joins TRBV2 to TRBJ2-7; D not certain. This CDR3 contains 12 residues. V was pared by 6 bases and J by 2 bases, with 8 bases between. Germline CDR1 and CDR2: SNHLY and FYNNEI. Here the CDR3 reads CASRGLTYEQYF. Written as DNA, the CDR3 is TGTGCCAGCAGGGGGTTAACCTACGAGCAGTACTTC.

This clone was seen only a few times. The chain is built from TRBV29-1 and TRBJ2-7, with D tentatively TRBD2 (6 bases). V was clipped by 1 base and J by 9 bases, with 25 bases between them. Per germline, CDR1 SQVTM and CDR2 ANQGSEA. This CDR3 region has 16 residues. In nucleotides, the CDR3 is TGCAGCGTTGAAGTGGGAGCTACCACCACGGGGGAGCGGCAGTACTTC. This translates into CSVEVGATTTGERQYF.

The chain has TRBV30 and TRBJ2-5; D not resolved. Per germline, CDR1 GTSNPN and CDR2 SVGIG (reference sequence). Trimming pared 3 bases from V and 1 base from J, leaving 6 bases between. This CDR3 contains 12 residues. CDR3 region: CAWSHSQETQYF. Here the CDR3 DNA reads TGTGCCTGGAGCCACAGCCAAGAGACCCAGTACTTC. The full variable domain, in which reference TRBV30 and TRBJ2-5 provide the parts outside the CDR3, is SQTIHQWPATLVQPVGSPLSLECTVEGTSNPNLYWYRQAAGRGLQLLFYSVGIGQISSEVPQNLSASRPQDRQFILSSKKLLLSDSGFYLCAWSHSQETQYFGPGTRLLVL.

As regards this clone: One junction end does not reproduce the germline sequence, and a read error may be involved. The V call is TRBV6-6, the J call TRBJ2-1; D assignment may be TRBD1 or TRBD2 (7 bases each). This CDR3 contains 13 residues. CDR1 MNHNY and CDR2 SVGAGI come from the germline V gene (reference sequence). CDR3: CASSDRAGAEQFF. In nucleotides, the CDR3 is TGCGCCAGCAGTGACAGGGCGGGAGCTGAGCAGTTCTTC.

The J gene is TRBJ2-7, the V gene TRBV13; 10 nucleotides match TRBD2. Trimming cost V 1 base and J 6 bases; bases outside gene matches: 12. Germline CDR1 is PRHDT and CDR2 is FYEKMQ (reference sequence). This CDR3 region has 17 residues. CDR3 DNA sequence: TGTGCCAGCAGCTTAGAGTCCCTTACTAGCGGGATGAGCGAGCAGTACTTC. It specifies CASSLESLTSGMSEQYF. The full variable domain, its missing parts supplied by reference TRBV13 and TRBJ2-7, is AAGVIQSPRHLIKEKRETATLKCYPIPRHDTVYWYQQGPGQDPQFLISFYEKMQSDKGSIPDRFSAQQFSDYHSELNMSSLELGDSALYFCASSLESLTSGMSEQYFGPGTRLTVT.

The chain links TRBV5-4 to TRBJ2-3, with 10 positions matching TRBD1. Germline lookup yields CDR1 SGHNT and CDR2 YYREEE (reference sequence). V shed 3 bases, J shed 3 bases, and the junction held 4 bases outside the gene matches. This CDR3 contains 15 residues. In DNA, the CDR3 is TGTGCCAGCAGCTCGCGGGACAGGGGAACAGATACGCAGTATTTT. It encodes CASSSRDRGTDTQYF.

This clone occurred a few times. This chain links TRBV29-1 with TRBJ2-7, with 7 bases that match TRBD1. This CDR3 region has 15 residues. Trimming cost V 6 bases and J 4 bases; bases outside gene matches: 15. From germline, CDR1 is SQVTM and CDR2 ANQGSEA. The CDR3 region is CSVQRSGTASYEQYF. The CDR3 DNA follows: TGCAGCGTACAAAGGTCTGGGACAGCAAGTTACGAGCAGTACTTC.

This clone was counted between two and nine times. The chain joins TRBV5-4 to TRBJ2-2; TRBD2 matches at 10 bases. The CDR3 spans 16 residues. Germline CDR1 is SGHNT and CDR2 is YYREEE (reference sequence). The J segment lost 0 bases and the V segment lost 4 bases, leaving 3 bases of the junction unmatched. CDR3 nucleotides: TGTGCCAGCAGCCGAAGCGGGAGGGCGAACACCGGGGAGCTGTTTTTT. The encoded protein is CASSRSGRANTGELFF.

The rearrangement links TRBV20-1 to TRBJ2-3; D uncertain. CDR1 DFQATT and CDR2 SNEGSKA come from the germline V gene (reference sequence). The CDR3 is 10 amino acids. Trimming cost V 6 bases and J 2 bases, with 3 bases left between them. The CDR3 loop reads CSAFTDTQYF. CDR3 DNA: TGCAGTGCCTTCACAGATACGCAGTATTTT.

In its sample, this clone was seen a few times. The chain combines TRBV10-2 with TRBJ2-1, with TRBD2 matching 7 bases. This CDR3 region has 15 residues. J lost 6 bases, V lost 4 bases, and 9 bases had no gene match. From germline, CDR1 is WSHSY and CDR2 SAAADI. The DNA for the CDR3 is TGCGCCAGCAGTGTGAGGGGCGGGAGCGTCAATGAGCAGTTCTTC. It codes for CASSVRGGSVNEQFF.

The chain links TRBV5-8 to TRBJ2-7; 11 nucleotides align to TRBD2. Looked up from germline, CDR1 is SGHTS and CDR2 is YDEGEE. The V segment lost 0 bases and the J segment 7 bases; nucleotides outside the gene matches: 3. The CDR3 contains 14 residues. The DNA for the CDR3 is TGTGCCAGCAGCTTGGGCCTAGCGGGAGGTGAGCAGTACTTC. Protein: CASSLGLAGGEQYF.